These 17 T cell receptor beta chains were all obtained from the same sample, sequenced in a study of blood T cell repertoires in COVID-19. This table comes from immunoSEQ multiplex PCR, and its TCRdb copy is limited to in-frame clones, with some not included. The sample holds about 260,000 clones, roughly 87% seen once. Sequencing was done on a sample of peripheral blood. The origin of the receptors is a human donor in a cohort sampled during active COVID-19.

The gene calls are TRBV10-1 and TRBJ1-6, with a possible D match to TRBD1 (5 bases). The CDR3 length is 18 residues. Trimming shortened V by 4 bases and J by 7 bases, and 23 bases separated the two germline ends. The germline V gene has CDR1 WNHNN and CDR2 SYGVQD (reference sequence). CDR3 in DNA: TGCGCCAGCAGTGTTCGATGGGTCAGGGAAAGGGTGAATTCACCCCTCCACTTT. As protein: CASSVRWVRERVNSPLHF.

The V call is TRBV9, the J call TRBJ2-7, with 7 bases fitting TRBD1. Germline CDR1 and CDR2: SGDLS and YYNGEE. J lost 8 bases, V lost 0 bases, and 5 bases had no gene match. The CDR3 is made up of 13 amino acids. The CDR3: CASSVDPGQQQYF. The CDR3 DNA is TGTGCCAGCAGCGTAGATCCGGGACAGCAGCAGTACTTC.

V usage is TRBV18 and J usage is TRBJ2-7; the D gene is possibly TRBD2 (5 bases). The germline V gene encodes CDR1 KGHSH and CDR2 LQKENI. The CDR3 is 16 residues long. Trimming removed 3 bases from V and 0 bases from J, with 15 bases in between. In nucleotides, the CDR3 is TGTGCCAGCTCACCTACAACGGGGTACTTCTCCTACGAGCAGTACTTC. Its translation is CASSPTTGYFSYEQYF.

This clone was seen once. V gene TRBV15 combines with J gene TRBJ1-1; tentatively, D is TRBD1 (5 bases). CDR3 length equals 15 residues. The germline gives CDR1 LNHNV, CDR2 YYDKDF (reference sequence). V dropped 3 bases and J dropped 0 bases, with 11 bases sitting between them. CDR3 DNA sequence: TGTGCCACCAGCAGCCCCCGACAGCTGAACACTGAAGCTTTCTTT. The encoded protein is CATSSPRQLNTEAFF.

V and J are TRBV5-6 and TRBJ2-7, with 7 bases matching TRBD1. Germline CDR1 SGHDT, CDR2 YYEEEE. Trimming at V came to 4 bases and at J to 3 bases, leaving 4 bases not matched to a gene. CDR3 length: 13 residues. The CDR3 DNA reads TGTGCCAGCAGCCCGCAGGGGGACTACGAGCAGTACTTC. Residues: CASSPQGDYEQYF.

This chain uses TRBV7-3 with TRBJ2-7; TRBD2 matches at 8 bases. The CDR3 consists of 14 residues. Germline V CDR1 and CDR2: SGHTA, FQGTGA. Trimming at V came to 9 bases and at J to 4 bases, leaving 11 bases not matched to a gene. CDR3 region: CASSFAGGGYEQYF. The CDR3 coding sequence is TGTGCCAGTAGTTTCGCGGGAGGAGGTTACGAGCAGTACTTC.

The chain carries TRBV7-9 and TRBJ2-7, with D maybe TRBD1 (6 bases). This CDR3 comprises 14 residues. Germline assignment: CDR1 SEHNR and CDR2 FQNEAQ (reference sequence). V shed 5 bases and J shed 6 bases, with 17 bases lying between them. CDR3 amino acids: CASSENIQGSEQYF. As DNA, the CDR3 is TGTGCCAGCAGCGAAAACATACAGGGTAGCGAGCAGTACTTC.

CDR3 protein: CASSLGSFSRETYEQYF. In nucleotides, the CDR3 is TGCGCCAGCAGCTTGGGGTCGTTTTCCCGCGAGACCTACGAGCAGTACTTC. This chain connects TRBV5-1 to TRBJ2-7, with D uncertain. This CDR3 has 17 residues. V lost 0 bases and J 2 bases, leaving 18 bases between the germline ends. Germline loops: CDR1 SGHRS, CDR2 YFSETQ.

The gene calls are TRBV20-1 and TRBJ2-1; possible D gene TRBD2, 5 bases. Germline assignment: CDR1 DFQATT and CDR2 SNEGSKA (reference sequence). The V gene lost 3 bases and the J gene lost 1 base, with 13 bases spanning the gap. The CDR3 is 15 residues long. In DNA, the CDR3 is TGCAGTGCTAGTCGGCGGGCTTATTCCTACAATGAGCAGTTCTTC. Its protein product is CSASRRAYSYNEQFF.

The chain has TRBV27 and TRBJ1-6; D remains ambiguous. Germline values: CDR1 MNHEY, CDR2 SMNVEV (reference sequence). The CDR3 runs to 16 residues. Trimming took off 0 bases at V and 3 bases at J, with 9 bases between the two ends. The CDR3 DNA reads TGTGCCAGCAGTTTATCGTCCAGGAACTATAATTCACCCCTCCACTTT. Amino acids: CASSLSSRNYNSPLHF.

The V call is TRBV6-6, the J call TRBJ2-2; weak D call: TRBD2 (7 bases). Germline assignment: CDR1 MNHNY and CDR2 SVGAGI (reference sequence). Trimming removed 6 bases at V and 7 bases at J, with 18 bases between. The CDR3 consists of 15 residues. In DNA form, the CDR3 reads TGTGCCAGCAGCTACGAGGGGGGGCAGGTCGGGGAGCTGTTTTTT. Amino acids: CASSYEGGQVGELFF.

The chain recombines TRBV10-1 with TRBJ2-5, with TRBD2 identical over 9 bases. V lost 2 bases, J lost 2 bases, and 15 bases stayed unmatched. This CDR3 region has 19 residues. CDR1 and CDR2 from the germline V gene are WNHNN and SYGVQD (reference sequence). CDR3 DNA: TGCGCCAGCAGTGAGAGCCAGCGGGGGGTCCCCGTACTTCAAGAGACCCAGTACTTC. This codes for CASSESQRGVPVLQETQYF.

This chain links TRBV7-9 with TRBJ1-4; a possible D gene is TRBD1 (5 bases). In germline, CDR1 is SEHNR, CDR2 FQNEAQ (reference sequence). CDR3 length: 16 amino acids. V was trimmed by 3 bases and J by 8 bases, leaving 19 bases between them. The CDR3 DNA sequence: TGTGCCAGCAGCTTTGGGGCAACATTTAACGGGGAAAAACTGTTTTTT. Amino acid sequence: CASSFGATFNGEKLFF.

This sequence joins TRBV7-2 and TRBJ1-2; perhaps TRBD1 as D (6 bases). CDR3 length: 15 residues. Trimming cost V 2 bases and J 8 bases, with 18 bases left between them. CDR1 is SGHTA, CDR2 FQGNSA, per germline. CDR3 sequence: CASSLPFRQAWGYTF. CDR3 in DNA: TGTGCCAGCAGCTTACCTTTTAGACAGGCGTGGGGCTACACCTTC.

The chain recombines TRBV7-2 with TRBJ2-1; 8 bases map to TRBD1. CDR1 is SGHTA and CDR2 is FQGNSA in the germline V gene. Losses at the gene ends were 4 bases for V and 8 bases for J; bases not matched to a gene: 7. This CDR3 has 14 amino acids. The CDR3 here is CASSSRTGRDEQFF. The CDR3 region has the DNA TGTGCCAGCAGCTCCCGGACAGGGCGGGATGAGCAGTTCTTC. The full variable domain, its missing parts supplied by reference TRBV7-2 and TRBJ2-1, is GAGVSQSPSNKVTEKGKDVELRCDPISGHTALYWYRQSLGQGLEFLIYFQGNSAPDKSGLPSDRFSAERTGGSVSTLTIQRTQQEDSAVYLCASSSRTGRDEQFFGPGTRLTVL.

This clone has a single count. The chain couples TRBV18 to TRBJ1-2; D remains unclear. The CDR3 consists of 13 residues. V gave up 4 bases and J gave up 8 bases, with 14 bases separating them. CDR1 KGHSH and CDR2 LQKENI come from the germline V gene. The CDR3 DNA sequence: TGTGCCAGCTCACAACTACCACGGATAGGCTACACCTTC. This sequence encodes CASSQLPRIGYTF.

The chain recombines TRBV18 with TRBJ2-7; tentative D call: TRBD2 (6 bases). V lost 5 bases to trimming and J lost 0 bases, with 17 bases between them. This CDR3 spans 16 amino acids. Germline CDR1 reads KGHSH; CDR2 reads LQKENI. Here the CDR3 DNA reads TGTGCCAGCTCATTAACCGGGACTGGTCCCTCCTACGAGCAGTACTTC. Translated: CASSLTGTGPSYEQYF.